The 29 T cell receptor beta chains below were found in one sample sequenced in a study of post-analysis software for immune sequencing data. Study-wide results and caveats: Elevated frequency relative to controls characterized several TRBV segments in patients, TRBV5-6, TRBV5-1 and TRBV20-1 among them.

Their target antigens are unknown. TCR beta cDNA libraries had unique molecular identifiers. TCRdb recomputed calls from the PCR reads with MiXCR, one row per CDR3 protein. This sample yields roughly 870,000 distinct CDR3 sequences, of which under 70% are seen a single time; about 4.5% belongs to the top ten. Sequenced sample: blood. Source of these receptors: a girl aged 10-17 years with multiple sclerosis.

CDR3 amino acids: CASSSRPGPTYEQYF. The CDR3 coding sequence is TGTGCCAGCAGTTCCCGACCGGGACCGACCTACGAGCAGTACTTC. V and J are TRBV6-1 and TRBJ2-7, with D tentatively TRBD1 or TRBD2 (5 bases each). V lost 5 bases, J lost 2 bases, and 16 bases lay in between. Germline CDR1 and CDR2: MNHNS and SASEGT. CDR3 size: 15 residues.

The gene calls are TRBV20-1 and TRBJ2-1; 7 bases are a match to TRBD1. The CDR3 sequence is 15 residues long. V lost 6 bases and J lost 4; bases outside the gene matches: 12. Germline lookup yields CDR1 DFQATT and CDR2 SNEGSKA (reference sequence). The DNA for the CDR3 is TGCAGTGCCACACTAGGCCGGGACAGTTACAATGAGCAGTTCTTC. This encodes CSATLGRDSYNEQFF.

The genes are TRBV13 and TRBJ2-2, with D tentatively TRBD1 (5 bases). This CDR3 spans 14 amino acids. The V gene's germline CDR1 is PRHDT and CDR2 FYEKMQ (reference sequence). V dropped 8 bases and J dropped 0 bases, with 10 bases sitting between them. The CDR3 DNA follows: TGTGCCAGCTGGGGCCCTCCGAACACCGGGGAGCTGTTTTTT. Its protein is CASWGPPNTGELFF.

The V and J genes are TRBV11-2 and TRBJ1-2; 8 bases align to TRBD1. Germline CDR1 reads SGHAT; CDR2 reads FQNNGV. Germline trimming cut 1 base from V and 5 bases from J; bases unmatched to any gene: 6. The CDR3 contains 15 residues. The CDR3 bases are TGTGCCAGCAGCTTAGGGCAGGGGGCATTTTATGGCTACACCTTC. It specifies CASSLGQGAFYGYTF.

The V and J genes are TRBV3-1 and TRBJ2-1; no reliable D call. The CDR3 extends over 15 amino acids. Trimming shortened V by 2 bases and J by 8 bases, and 16 bases separated the two germline ends. CDR1 and CDR2 (germline): LGHDT, YNNKEL (reference sequence). The CDR3 loop reads CASSQTTSHPYEQFF. The CDR3 bases are TGTGCCAGCAGCCAAACCACTTCCCATCCCTATGAGCAGTTCTTC.

The J gene is TRBJ2-7, the V gene TRBV21-1; the D segment call TRBD1 is taken from the table without a DNA check. TRBV21-1 is given as a pseudogene. This CDR3 comprises 16 residues. The CDR3 spells CASSEPWDRASYEQYF. The CDR3 nucleotides are TGTGCCAGCAGCGAACCCTGGGACAGGGCCTCCTACGAGCAGTACTTC.

A remark on this clonotype: The junction and the germline gene differ at one end; a read error may be behind it. V is TRBV12-3 or TRBV12-4 and J is TRBJ2-2, with D perhaps TRBD1 (6 bases). CDR3 length equals 15 residues. This CDR3 reads CASSLQGKNAGELFF. In DNA form, the CDR3 reads TGTGCCAGCAGTTTACAGGGGAAGAACGCCGGGGAGCTGTTTTTT.

The chain carries TRBV7-8 and TRBJ1-2; a possible D gene is TRBD1 (6 bases). The V end was cut by 4 bases, the J end by 2 bases, with 14 bases between. Germline loops: CDR1 SGHVS, CDR2 FQNEAQ. The CDR3 length is 15 residues. CDR3 DNA: TGTGCCAGCAGCTCCCACCGAGGACAGAACTATGGCTACACCTTC. Its translation is CASSSHRGQNYGYTF.

The genes are TRBV2 and TRBJ1-2; D ambiguous. Germline V lookup: CDR1 SNHLY, CDR2 FYNNEI. V was trimmed by 3 bases and J by 2 bases, leaving 13 bases between them. The CDR3 has 15 residues. CDR3 bases: TGTGCCAGCAGTGACTTTGAGGGTAACAACTATGGCTACACCTTC. Residues: CASSDFEGNNYGYTF.

The genes are TRBV5-1 and TRBJ1-2, with D unclear. Trimming left V 1 base short and J 3 bases short, with 7 bases between. The CDR3 length is 13 residues. Germline values: CDR1 SGHRS, CDR2 YFSETQ. In DNA, the CDR3 is TGCGCCAGCAGCTTGCCGATGGACTATGGCTACACCTTC. Translation: CASSLPMDYGYTF.

The chain employs TRBV9 and TRBJ2-5; 9 nucleotides agree with TRBD2. V gave up 2 bases and J gave up 4 bases; unmatched junction bases: 3. The CDR3 extends over 14 amino acids. Looked up from germline, CDR1 is SGDLS and CDR2 is YYNGEE. CDR3: CASSVSGGGETQYF. In nucleotides, the CDR3 is TGTGCCAGCAGCGTTAGCGGGGGAGGAGAGACCCAGTACTTC.

CDR3 amino acids: CASSLRGGSGLSYEQYF. The CDR3 nucleotides are TGTGCCAGCAGCCTCAGGGGCGGTAGCGGACTCAGCTACGAGCAGTACTTC. The genes are TRBV4-2 and TRBJ2-7; the D gene could be TRBD1 or TRBD2 (6 bases each). The V gene lost 4 bases and the J gene lost 3 bases, with 22 bases spanning the gap. The CDR3 has 17 residues. In germline, CDR1 is LGHNA, CDR2 YNFKEQ.

In regard to this clonotype: Its ends do not fully match the called genes, so a read error is possible. The rearrangement links TRBV7-7 to TRBJ2-1; TRBD2 matches at 14 bases. CDR3 length: 15 amino acids. The germline V gene has CDR1 SSHAT and CDR2 FNYEAQ (reference sequence). The CDR3 loop is CASSSGLAGGGEQFF. Written as DNA, the CDR3 is TGTGCTAGCAGCTCTGGACTAGCGGGAGGTGGTGAGCAGTTCTTC.

This clonotype was seen a handful of times. The chain uses TRBV12-3 or TRBV12-4 and TRBJ2-1; no definite D call. This CDR3 is built from 14 residues. V was pared by 7 bases and J by 5 bases, with 15 bases between. The CDR3 sequence: CASTSSFLDNEQFF. CDR3 sequence (DNA): TGTGCCAGCACCTCCAGTTTTCTAGACAATGAGCAGTTCTTC.

The chain has TRBV5-1 and TRBJ2-1, with 12 positions matching TRBD1. Germline assignment: CDR1 SGHRS and CDR2 YFSETQ. Trimming removed 2 bases from V and 5 bases from J; junction bases left unmatched: 8. This CDR3 spans 17 amino acids. The CDR3 here is CASSLLPGQGAHNEQFF. The CDR3 DNA is TGCGCCAGCAGCTTACTTCCGGGACAGGGGGCACACAATGAGCAGTTCTTC.

The genes are TRBV5-1 and TRBJ2-7; 8 nucleotides align to TRBD1. The CDR3 is 15 amino acids. CDR1 is SGHRS, CDR2 YFSETQ, per germline. V shed 6 bases and J 6 bases; nucleotides not matched to a gene: 14. The CDR3 loop reads CASTERDRGPGEQYF. The CDR3 region has the DNA TGCGCCAGCACCGAACGAGACAGGGGTCCAGGCGAGCAGTACTTC.

V is TRBV12-3 or TRBV12-4 and J is TRBJ1-4, with D perhaps TRBD1 (6 bases). Trimming cost V 5 bases and J 4 bases, with 20 bases left between them. The CDR3 loop spans 17 amino acids. CDR3 amino acids: CASSPRGLGGFNEKLFF. The CDR3 nucleotides are TGTGCCAGCAGTCCCCGGGGGCTGGGTGGGTTTAATGAAAAACTGTTTTTT.

This clonotype was seen a single time. The rearrangement joins TRBV20-1 to TRBJ1-2; tentatively, D is TRBD1 (5 bases). The V end lost 6 bases, the J end lost 2 bases, and 13 bases lay between the germline ends. Germline V gene sequence: CDR1 DFQATT, CDR2 SNEGSKA (reference sequence). The CDR3 runs to 13 residues. The CDR3 DNA follows: TGCAGTGCAAACGACAAGGGGAACTATGGCTACACCTTC. Its protein product is CSANDKGNYGYTF.

J is TRBJ1-1 and V is TRBV7-9; D remains ambiguous. The CDR3 has 11 residues. The ends were cut back, 6 bases at V and 1 base at J, with 3 bases in the middle. Per the germline V gene, CDR1 is SEHNR and CDR2 is FQNEAQ (reference sequence). CDR3 sequence reads: CASSENTEAFF. The CDR3 DNA follows: TGTGCCAGCAGTGAGAACACTGAAGCTTTCTTT.

The table lists this clonotype with a few counts. This sequence joins TRBV6-5 and TRBJ1-1; 8 positions agree with TRBD1. The germline V gene has CDR1 MNHEY and CDR2 SVGAGI. The V segment lost 6 bases and the J segment 6 bases; nucleotides outside the gene matches: 0. The CDR3 covers 11 residues. The CDR3 here is CASRDRAEAFF. The CDR3 nucleotides are TGTGCCAGCAGGGACAGGGCTGAAGCTTTCTTT.

CDR3 in amino acids: CASSFSNVQETQYF. The DNA of the CDR3 is TGTGCCAGCAGTTTTTCCAACGTCCAAGAGACCCAGTACTTC. The rearrangement links TRBV12-3 or TRBV12-4 to TRBJ2-5, with D hard to call. The V and J ends lost 3 bases and 1 base respectively, with 9 bases between them. The CDR3 has 14 amino acids.

The chain is built from TRBV5-1 and TRBJ1-4, with D unclear. Germline V gene lookup returns CDR1 SGHRS and CDR2 YFSETQ. The CDR3 spans 16 residues. The V end was cut by 4 bases, the J end by 4 bases, with 17 bases between. The CDR3 region has the DNA TGCGCCAGCAGCCCGAATGTGAAGTCAGTTAATGAAAAACTGTTTTTT. Amino acids: CASSPNVKSVNEKLFF. Together with reference TRBV5-1 and TRBJ1-4, the CDR3 gives the full variable domain: KAGVTQTPRYLIKTRGQQVTLSCSPISGHRSVSWYQQTPGQGLQFLFEYFSETQRNKGNFPGRFSGRQFSNSRSEMNVSTLELGDSALYLCASSPNVKSVNEKLFFGSGTQLSVL.

The CDR3 region is CASSGRIGYEQYF. The CDR3 DNA reads as TGCGCCAGCAGCGGAAGAATAGGCTACGAGCAGTACTTC. The chain joins TRBV5-1 to TRBJ2-4; no clear D. The J call may be incorrect, as the DNA end agrees better with TRBJ2-7. This CDR3 has 13 residues. Germline loops: CDR1 SGHRS, CDR2 YFSETQ.

In this sample, this clonotype turned up a few times. The rearrangement joins TRBV20-1 to TRBJ1-5; D not certain. CDR3 length: 13 amino acids. The V gene's germline CDR1 is DFQATT and CDR2 SNEGSKA (reference sequence). Trimming left V 2 bases short and J 6 bases short, with 11 bases between. The CDR3 nucleotides read TGCAGTGCTAGAAGAGGATCCGGTCAGCCCCAGCATTTT. Translating gives CSARRGSGQPQHF.

This clonotype has a handful of counts. The CDR3 DNA reads TGTGCCAGCAGCCCTAGGGGGACAGGGCACAACTACGAGCAGTACTTC. Its protein product is CASSPRGTGHNYEQYF. V usage is TRBV6-5 and J usage is TRBJ2-7, with 9 nucleotides matching TRBD1. This CDR3 region has 16 residues. Germline-derived CDR1 and CDR2 are MNHEY and SVGAGI. V shed 6 bases and J 3 bases; nucleotides not matched to a gene: 12.

This clonotype was seen a handful of times. The CDR3 loop reads CASSYPTWGVSYNEQFF. For the CDR3, the DNA is TGTGCCAGCAGTTACCCGACATGGGGGGTTTCCTACAATGAGCAGTTCTTC. The V call is TRBV6-2 or TRBV6-3, the J call TRBJ2-1; a possible D gene is TRBD2 (6 bases). V lost 2 bases and J lost 1, with 15 bases in between. Germline-derived CDR1 and CDR2 are MNHEY and SVGEGT. There are 17 residues in the CDR3.

Details on this clonotype: An end of the junction differs from the germline gene, which may be a read error. The rearrangement uses TRBV7-7 and TRBJ2-5; 11 bases are a match to TRBD2. Germline V gene data show CDR1 as SSHAT and CDR2 as FNYEAQ (reference sequence). The CDR3 is 15 amino acids. The CDR3 loop reads CASSLSGLAEETQYF. CDR3 in DNA: TGTGCTAGCAGCTTATCGGGACTAGCGGAAGAGACCCAGTACTTC.

This clonotype was detected only a few times. This chain connects TRBV10-3 to TRBJ2-7, with 8 bases lining up with TRBD2. The CDR3 is made up of 15 amino acids. The germline V gene encodes CDR1 ENHRY and CDR2 SYGVKD. With 0 bases clipped from V and 0 bases from J, the junction kept 1 base outside the gene matches. The CDR3 here is CAISESSGSSYEQYF. The CDR3 DNA is TGTGCCATCAGTGAGTCGAGCGGGAGCTCCTACGAGCAGTACTTC.

The V call is TRBV6-6, the J call TRBJ1-2; weak D call: TRBD1 (6 bases). Trimming shortened V by 6 bases and J by 2 bases, and 10 bases separated the two germline ends. The CDR3 covers 13 residues. Germline values: CDR1 MNHNY, CDR2 SVGAGI (reference sequence). The CDR3 nucleotides are TGTGCCAGCAGAGACGGACAGAACTATGGCTACACCTTC. Amino acids: CASRDGQNYGYTF.